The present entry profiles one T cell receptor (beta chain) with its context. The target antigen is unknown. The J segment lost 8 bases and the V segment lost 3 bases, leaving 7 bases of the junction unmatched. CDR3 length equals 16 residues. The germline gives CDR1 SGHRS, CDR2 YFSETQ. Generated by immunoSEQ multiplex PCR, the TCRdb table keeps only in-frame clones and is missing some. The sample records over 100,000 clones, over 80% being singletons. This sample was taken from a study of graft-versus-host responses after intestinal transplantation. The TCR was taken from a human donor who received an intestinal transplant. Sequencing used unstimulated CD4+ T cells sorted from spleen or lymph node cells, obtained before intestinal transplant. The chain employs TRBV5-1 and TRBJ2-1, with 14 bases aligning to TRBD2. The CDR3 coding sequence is TGCGCCAGCAGCTGGGGACTAGCGGGAGCTGTGGATGAGCAGTTCTTC. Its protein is CASSWGLAGAVDEQFF.